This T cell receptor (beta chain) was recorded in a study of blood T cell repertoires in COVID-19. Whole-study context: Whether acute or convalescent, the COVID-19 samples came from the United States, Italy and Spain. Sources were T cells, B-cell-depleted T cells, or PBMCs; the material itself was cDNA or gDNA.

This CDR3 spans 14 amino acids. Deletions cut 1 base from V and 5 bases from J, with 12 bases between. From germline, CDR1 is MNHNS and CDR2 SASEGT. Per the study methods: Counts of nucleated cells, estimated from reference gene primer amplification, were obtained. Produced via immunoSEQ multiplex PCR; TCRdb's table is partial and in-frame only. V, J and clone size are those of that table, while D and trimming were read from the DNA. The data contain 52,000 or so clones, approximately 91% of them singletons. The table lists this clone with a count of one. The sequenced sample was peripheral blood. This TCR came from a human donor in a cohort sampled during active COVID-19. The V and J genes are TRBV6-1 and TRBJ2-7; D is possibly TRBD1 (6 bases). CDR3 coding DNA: TGTGCCAGCAGTGAAGGGGTCAGGGGCAACGAGCAGTACTTC. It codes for CASSEGVRGNEQYF.